This T cell receptor beta chain is from a study of beta chain features in type 1 diabetes. Trimming removed 6 bases from V and 7 bases from J; junction bases left unmatched: 6. CDR1 and CDR2 (germline): WNHNN, SYGVQD (reference sequence). The CDR3 has 13 residues. The whole isolated RNA underwent reverse transcription, so sequencing captured expressed TCRB transcripts. Method: immunoSEQ multiplex PCR; TCRdb's copy keeps in-frame clones and lacks some. The table records under 900,000 clones, roughly a sixth of them present only once. The chain employs TRBV10-1 and TRBJ2-7; 10 bases fit TRBD2. The sample consisted of naive CD4+ T cells from blood. This receptor was taken from a woman aged 18-29 years in good health. CDR3 amino acids: CASSEAGGREQYF. CDR3 bases: TGCGCCAGCAGCGAAGCGGGAGGGAGGGAGCAGTACTTC.